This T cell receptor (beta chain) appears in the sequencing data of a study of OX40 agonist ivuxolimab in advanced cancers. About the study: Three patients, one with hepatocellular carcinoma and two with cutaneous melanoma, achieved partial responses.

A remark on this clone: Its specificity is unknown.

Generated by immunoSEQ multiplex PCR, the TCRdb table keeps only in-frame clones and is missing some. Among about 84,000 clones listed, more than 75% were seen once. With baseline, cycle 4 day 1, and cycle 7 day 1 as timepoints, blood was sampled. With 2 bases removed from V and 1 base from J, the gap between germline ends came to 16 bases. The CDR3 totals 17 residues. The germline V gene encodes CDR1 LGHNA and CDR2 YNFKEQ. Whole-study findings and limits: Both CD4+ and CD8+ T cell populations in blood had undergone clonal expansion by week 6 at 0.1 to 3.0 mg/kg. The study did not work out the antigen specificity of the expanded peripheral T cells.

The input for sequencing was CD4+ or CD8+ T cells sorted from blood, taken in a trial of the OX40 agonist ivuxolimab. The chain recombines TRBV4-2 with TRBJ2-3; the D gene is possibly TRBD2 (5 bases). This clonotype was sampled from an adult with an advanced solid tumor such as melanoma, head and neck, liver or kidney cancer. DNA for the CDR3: TGTGCCAGCAGCCAAATGAGGAATTCGGAGGGCACAGATACGCAGTATTTT. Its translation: CASSQMRNSEGTDTQYF.